This is a list of T cell receptor beta chains from one sample in a study of cytomegalovirus exposure and HLA in healthy donors. Assay: immunoSEQ multiplex PCR; the TCRdb copy retains only in-frame clones and omits some. This sample yields 150,000 or so clones, of which around 80% are seen a single time; about 11% belongs to the top ten. Sequencing used PBMCs. The receptor set was obtained from a man younger than 30 in good health and CMV-seropositive. CDR3s include the opening cysteine and the closing phenylalanine or tryptophan.

v_call cdr3_aa
TRBV7-3 CASSPRAGSGANVLTF
TRBV13 CASSLEGTSLDEQFF
TRBV27 CASSLYRDFTEAFF
TRBV11-3 CASSFSFSGELFF
TRBV5-4 CASSLGHRSREGEQYF
TRBV7-6 CASSVQGSSYNEQFF
TRBV14 CASSQELGRGLTGELFF
TRBV9 CASSRPDRGRTDGYTF
TRBV9 CASSGGGFGQPQHF
TRBV7-2 CASSFERQGKTEAFF
TRBV25-1 CVYSRRPTDTQYF
TRBV27 CASRLQGSSYEQYF
TRBV19 CASSIGQGFEQYF
TRBV7-2 CASSSRQGRNTEAFF
TRBV5-1 CASSLVRGEGDEQYF
TRBV28 CASSPSGRAFDEQYF
TRBV7-2 CASSSSGDEAFF
TRBV2 CASRGDRDRGDTGELFF
TRBV6-1 CASSDLTGIGNQPQHF
TRBV5-8 CASSRKRGGTYTDTQYF
TRBV11-3 CASSLRTGSSYEQYF
TRBV27 CASYRLAGVTDTQYF
TRBV6-5 CASSYSGWDTQYF
TRBV6-1 CASSVRRMTREQYF
TRBV7-8 CASRPYRRGRSTDTQYF
TRBV7-9 CASSLISQGQVGEAFF
TRBV28 CASNIGTGSYEQYF
TRBV2 CASSVGLAETQYF
TRBV19 CASSIQGAYNEQFF
TRBV28 CASSSKRNQPQHF
TRBV5-1 CASSHSPPGDSTYEQYF
TRBV6-5 CASSAQGTPYNEQFF
TRBV7-3 CASSLSPGGIYTGELFF
TRBV5-4 CASSFRDRGYGYTF
TRBV19 CASRTFGDNTESTDTQYF
TRBV7-9 CASSTKNMRAQHTGELFF
TRBV7-8 CASSAIAGGITDTQYF
TRBV7-9 CASSSVQGIYEQYF
TRBV5-1 CASSLVTGVGEQYF
TRBV7-8 CASSSRGTSDYEQFF
TRBV19 CASSNSGRLADTQYF
TRBV4-1 CASSQSSVAGQPQHF
TRBV30 CACPGTSGRWDTQYF
TRBV7-2 CASSFTSGGRDEQFF
TRBV2 CASTLDRADYGYTF
TRBV5-8 CASSYYSGTGESPLHF
TRBV9 CASSVDLRGGLGEQYF
TRBV4-1 CASRTTGGAETQYF
TRBV5-5 CASSWDSYRTLNTGELFF
TRBV4-2 CASSQKTHRDNEQYF
TRBV29-1 CSGLAGDEQFF
TRBV29-1 CSGAGTSGSIEQYF
TRBV6-5 CASSYTQPPGETQYF
TRBV7-3 CASSLILAGALGEQFF
TRBV19 CASSSSGTTIYF
TRBV6-5 CASSVNGVMETQYF
TRBV7-8 CASSRDRGPLSGYTF